The entry that follows covers one TCR beta chain sequence. The antigen it recognizes is unknown. Read coverage stops 3 residues before the CDR3 terminus; the germline J gene supplies the remainder. The data belong to a study of T cells in women clearing cervical HPV infection (dated by TCRdb to between 2017 and 2018). With regard to the full study: The cases were some 27 women with histologically confirmed HPV16-related CIN3 or worse, and 2 of these cases were invasive cancers. The controls were 25 women whose single incident HPV16 infection cleared within 12 months with no development of precancer or cancer. Case blood was taken at the visit when the lesion was first identified, whereas control blood was taken when infection was no longer detected. Among cases, blood sampling occurred a median of roughly 160 days after lesion detection, with an interquartile range of about 80 to 210 days. Because only a few women had HLA typing data, the possibility that HLA type acted as a confounder could not be ruled out. This exploratory proof-of-principle case-control study, nested within the Guanacaste HPV Natural History Study in Costa Rica, compared TCR repertoires among women with different cervical HPV16 outcomes. Cases and controls were matched on age within five years and on year of sample collection. Cases had a median age of roughly 35 years compared with 37 to 45 for controls, and baseline characteristics showed no significant differences between the groups. The parent cohort enrolled under 11,000 women aged 18 or older in Guanacaste, Costa Rica, in about 1992 to 1994 and followed the women for 6 to 7 years. Five blinded duplicates per group were added as quality controls, so that roughly 60 samples were obtained: around 50 participants and some 10 replicates.

Compared with germline, V lacks 5 bases and J lacks 5 bases; bases without a gene match: 8. CDR1 and CDR2 are read off the germline V gene (reference sequence) as DFQATT and SNEGSKA. From its cysteine to its phenylalanine, the CDR3 spans 15 amino acids. The 36 bases shown cover part of the CDR3, and their frame starts at base 1. Every participant had a single incident cervical HPV16 infection, and prevalent HPV16 infections were excluded. Cervical HPV DNA was detected with MY09/MY11 PCR, and genotyping was done with dot-blot hybridization. About 14 mL of heparinized blood were centrifuged, and the buffy coat was aliquoted, frozen at -30°C, then stored at -80°C. QIAGEN kits were used to extract genomic DNA from buffy coat specimens. TCR beta CDR3 regions were amplified by multiplex PCR using the immunoSEQ assay from an average of approximately 1,200 ng genomic DNA per sample. The assay corrected primer bias using a complete synthetic TCR repertoire to establish an amplification baseline. Amplicons were sequenced on the Illumina platform. In the authors' own workflow: Sequence errors were corrected by clustering with frequency ratios and a modified nearest-neighbor algorithm, and the sequences were then analyzed in the immunoSEQ Analyzer using IMGT gene definitions. TCR richness and evenness were averaged over 20 rarefaction repeats at each rarefaction depth, excluding samples with fewer sequences than the depth. V, D and J gene relative abundances were compared between groups with Wilcoxon rank sum tests, applying FDR correction. An intraclass correlation of around 96% for TCR richness and an average of about 80% across 65 to 80 gene segments were obtained from the blinded duplicates. In TCRdb, the immuneACCESS table is reduced to in-frame sequences with V and J assigned. These tables do not hold every clone; where another copy was compared, an unresolved V gene accounts for under half, and the others remain unexplained. V and J calls plus clone size are reproduced from that table; the DNA served to infer D and trimming. The table of this sample itemizes some 30,000 clones. The top ten hold roughly 6.5% of the sample.

The paper's findings and limits, for the study overall: Lower TRBV6-7 relative abundance was observed in cases than in controls (around 0.1% versus 0.15%; Bonferroni P = 0.0008). Because the number of T cells per sample was unknown, the richness differences could reflect varying T-cell content rather than repertoire biology. Whether associations preceded infection or resulted from infection could not be shown with the cross-sectional design, and effector/memory subsets and HPV-specific T cells were not isolated. Random forest classifiers combining richness and V gene abundances distinguished cases from controls with an estimated AUC of about 0.8. CIN3+ cases had significantly higher TCR repertoire richness than controls across sequencing depths, but evenness did not differ between the groups.

The TCR originated in a woman between 18 and 70 years old with a cervical HPV16 infection that either progressed to CIN3+ or cleared (not recorded which). Rearrangement joined TRBV20-1 to TRBJ2-1, and TRBD2 matches 11 of the central bases. The sample was blood buffy coat. The CDR3 region reads CSARPTSGADNEQFF. The part of the CDR3 DNA that was read is TGCAGTGCTCGACCGACTAGCGGGGCGGACAATGAG.